These T cell receptor beta chains were read from a single sample in a study of OX40 agonist ivuxolimab in advanced cancers. This table comes from immunoSEQ multiplex PCR, and its TCRdb copy is limited to in-frame clones, with some not included. The sample carries approximately 82,000 clones, 88% recorded once. Sample: CD4+ or CD8+ T cells sorted from blood, taken in a trial of the OX40 agonist ivuxolimab. These TCRs come from an adult with an advanced solid tumor such as melanoma, head and neck, liver or kidney cancer. Each CDR3 is given with its conserved first and last residue. D genes are given only for firm matches. Not all rows give a size; the values are once, few, many and, for expanded clones, a class.

cdr3_aa cdr3_nt v_call cdr3_length j_call clone_size d_call
CASRSDGGVYEQYF TGTGCCAGCCGCTCGGATGGGGGAGTATACGAGCAGTACTTC TRBV5-4 14 TRBJ2-7 . .
CASSARLVSEQFF TGTGCCAGCAGCGCCAGACTAGTTTCGGAGCAGTTCTTC TRBV13 13 TRBJ2-1 . .
CASSSPQGEFADTQYF TGCGCCAGCAGCTCGCCACAGGGGGAATTCGCAGATACGCAGTATTTT TRBV5-1 16 TRBJ2-3 . TRBD1
CASKAGGPRYEQYF TGTGCCAGCAAGGCGGGAGGGCCGAGGTACGAGCAGTACTTC TRBV28 14 TRBJ2-7 . TRBD2
CASSKVAAGVYQSGYTF TGTGCCAGCAGCAAAGTCGCGGCAGGGGTTTATCAGTCTGGCTACACCTTC TRBV21-1 17 TRBJ1-2 . .
CASSTPFVTGELFF TGTGCCAGCAGTACCCCATTTGTGACCGGGGAGCTGTTTTTT TRBV28 14 TRBJ2-2 . .
CASSSGTGPNQPQHF TGCGCCAGCAGCTCGGGGACAGGGCCCAATCAGCCCCAGCATTTT TRBV5-1 15 TRBJ1-5 . TRBD1
CASSSGTVAYNEQFF TGTGCCAGCAGCTCGGGGACGGTGGCCTACAATGAGCAGTTCTTC TRBV5-8 15 TRBJ2-1 . .
CASSLGLAGSYEQYF TGTGCCAGCAGCCTGGGACTAGCGGGGTCCTACGAGCAGTACTTC TRBV7-9 15 TRBJ2-7 . TRBD2
CASSPGQDPTYEQYF TGTGCCAGCAGCCCGGGACAGGACCCAACCTACGAGCAGTACTTC TRBV6-1 15 TRBJ2-7 once TRBD1
CASSLPTGGNTGELFF TGTGCCAGCAGCCTCCCGACAGGGGGGAACACCGGGGAGCTGTTTTTT TRBV5-6 16 TRBJ2-2 . TRBD1
CASSLRAVRALHF TGTGCCAGCAGTTTACGAGCGGTCCGGGCCCTCCACTTT TRBV28 13 TRBJ1-6 . .
CASSWDRVSTEAFF TGTGCCAGCAGCTGGGACAGGGTGTCCACTGAAGCTTTCTTT TRBV27 14 TRBJ1-1 many TRBD1
CASSYASGSYNEQFF TGTGCCAGCAGTTACGCTAGCGGGTCCTACAATGAGCAGTTCTTC TRBV6-6 15 TRBJ2-1 . TRBD2
CATSRDQEDYGYTF TGTGCCACCAGCAGAGATCAGGAAGACTATGGCTACACCTTC TRBV15 14 TRBJ1-2 . .
CASRKHDREAQVSSYNEQFF TGCGCCAGCCGGAAACATGATCGGGAGGCCCAAGTCAGCTCCTACAATGAGCAGTTCTTC TRBV5-1 20 TRBJ2-1 . TRBD2
CASSNRDYGYTF TGTGCCAGCAGTAACCGGGACTATGGCTACACCTTC TRBV6-1 12 TRBJ1-2 once .
CASSSGQGGPLNYGYTF TGCGCCAGCAGCTCCGGACAGGGGGGGCCCCTGAACTATGGCTACACCTTC TRBV5-1 17 TRBJ1-2 . TRBD1
CASSFKPQETQYF TGCGCCAGCAGCTTCAAACCGCAGGAGACCCAGTACTTC TRBV5-1 13 TRBJ2-5 . .
CATSKGVDTQYF TGTGCCACCAGCAAGGGGGTAGATACGCAGTATTTT TRBV15 12 TRBJ2-3 . .